What follows are 6 T cell receptor beta chains derived from one specimen sequenced in a study of shared clonotypes between healthy human individuals. Repertoires were generated with immunoSEQ multiplex PCR, while TCRdb's copy carries only in-frame clones and drops some. The sample records some 2 million clones, about 95% being singletons. Terminally differentiated effector memory CD45RA+ cells were excluded by CCR7 positive selection of CD45RO-negative cells. The sequenced material came from naive CD8+ T cells sorted from blood. These receptors all come from a man aged 18 to 30 in good health.

The CDR3 region has the DNA TGTGCCAGCAGTGGAACAGGGGGCAATTCCTACGAGCAGTACTTC. As protein: CASSGTGGNSYEQYF. The V call is TRBV6-6, the J call TRBJ2-7; 9 bases match TRBD1. The V segment lost 5 bases and the J segment 1 base; nucleotides outside the gene matches: 6. CDR3 length: 15 residues. CDR1 and CDR2 (germline): MNHNY, SVGAGI (reference sequence).

The chain has TRBV21-1 and TRBJ2-7. TRBV21-1 is tagged as a pseudogene. The CDR3 length is 14 residues. CDR3 residues: CASSKNPPGSEQYF. The DNA for the CDR3 is TGTGCCAGCAGCAAAAACCCGCCGGGCAGCGAGCAGTACTTC.

J is TRBJ2-1 and V is TRBV7-8, with 11 positions matching TRBD2. The CDR3 has 16 residues. V lost 4 bases to trimming and J lost 8 bases; unmatched junction nucleotides: 10. Germline CDR1 reads SGHVS; CDR2 reads FQNEAQ. CDR3 amino acids: CASSYPGTSGGDEQFF. CDR3 DNA: TGTGCCAGCAGCTACCCCGGGACTAGCGGAGGCGATGAGCAGTTCTTC.

The chain couples TRBV4-1 to TRBJ1-2; D uncertain. Between the trimmed V and J ends, which lost 0 bases and 4 bases, there was a span of 9 bases. Germline V gene data show CDR1 as MGHRA and CDR2 as YSYEKL. This CDR3 is 14 amino acids long. DNA for the CDR3: TGCGCCAGCAGCCAAGATCGGCAACTCTATGGCTACACCTTC. It translates to CASSQDRQLYGYTF.

With regard to this clone: The same CDR3 can be traced to other DNA sequences in this sample. This chain joins TRBV6-5 and TRBJ2-7; D may correspond to TRBD1 or TRBD2 (6 bases each). Germline V gives CDR1 MNHEY, CDR2 SVGAGI. Trimming cost V 0 bases and J 6 bases, with 9 bases left between them. The CDR3 covers 13 residues. This CDR3 is CASSYSQGLEQYF. The CDR3 coding sequence is TGTGCCAGCAGTTACTCACAGGGACTCGAGCAGTACTTC.

This clone is a singleton in its sample. Here the CDR3 DNA reads TGTGCCAGCAGTTTTCTTGTGAAGGGCTCCAGCGGCTACACCTTC. Translating gives CASSFLVKGSSGYTF. The V gene is TRBV28, the J gene TRBJ1-2, with no clear D. The germline V gene encodes CDR1 MDHEN and CDR2 SYDVKM. The CDR3 extends over 15 amino acids. V shed 3 bases and J shed 8 bases, with 19 bases lying between them.